The present T cell receptor beta chain was sequenced within a study of beta chain features in type 1 diabetes. Broader study findings: Within each of all four CD4+ subsets, Type 1 diabetes patients had TCRB CDR3s that were moderately but significantly shorter.

CD4+ naive, central memory, regulatory and stem cell-like memory cells were sorted via CD45RO/CCR7/CD25/CD127/CD95/CD27. CDR1 and CDR2 from the germline V gene are SEHNR and FQNEAQ (reference sequence). The CDR3 is 16 amino acids. V lost 4 bases to trimming and J lost 4 bases, with 17 bases between them. The entirety of the isolated RNA underwent reverse transcription, so expressed TCRB transcripts were sequenced. Clones were sequenced by immunoSEQ multiplex PCR, and TCRdb holds only the in-frame ones, with some missing. The sample gives roughly 300,000 clones, around 8% of which show up once; approximately 0.44% is in the top ten. A remark on this clone: Its cognate antigen is unknown.

The chain uses TRBV7-9 and TRBJ2-1; D tentatively reads TRBD1 or TRBD2 (5 bases each). This clonotype was obtained from a woman younger than 35 in good health. Sample: central memory CD4+ T cells from blood. The CDR3 DNA is TGTGCCAGCAGCTCGACGCAGGGAGAAAGTTACAATGAGCAGTTCTTC. Its protein is CASSSTQGESYNEQFF.